The 30 T cell receptor beta chains below all came from one sample that was sequenced in a study of CD8+CD57+ T cells in acquired aplastic anemia. Profiles of TCR beta VDJ and CDR3 were generated from a genomic DNA template. TCRdb itself ran the reads through MiXCR, one entry per CDR3 protein. The table lists about 200,000 distinct CDR3 sequences, 34% of them singletons, with 1% to 1.3% in the top ten. The source material was sorted CD4+, CD8+, or CD8+CD57+ T cells (not recorded which) from PBMCs. The receptor set was obtained from a human donor in good health, serving as a control.

This clonotype appeared many times. The chain is built from TRBV6-1 and TRBJ1-1, with D hard to call. Per germline, CDR1 MNHNS and CDR2 SASEGT. Trimming removed 6 bases from V and 7 bases from J, with 15 bases in between. The CDR3 extends over 13 amino acids. The CDR3 bases are TGTGCCAGCAGCCCCACCATTGGGAGTGAAGCTTTCTTT. It specifies CASSPTIGSEAFF.

This clonotype was found a few times. This may come from a read error, since a much larger clone is one base off. The CDR3 coding sequence is TGCGCCCGCAGCGGACAGGGTTTCCCCCTCCACTTT. Translated, it gives CARSGQGFPLHF. The rearrangement joins TRBV5-1 to TRBJ1-6; 8 nucleotides agree with TRBD1. In germline, CDR1 is SGHRS, CDR2 YFSETQ. The CDR3 spans 12 residues.

The CDR3 region is CASRDRVEETQYF. CDR3 sequence (DNA): TGTGCCAGCAGAGACAGGGTGGAAGAGACCCAGTACTTC. The chain has TRBV27 and TRBJ2-5; 7 positions match TRBD1. The CDR3 length is 13 residues. J gave up 3 bases and V 6 bases, and 4 bases lay outside the gene matches. The germline V gene encodes CDR1 MNHEY and CDR2 SMNVEV (reference sequence).

This clonotype was detected many times. This rearrangement joins TRBV19 to TRBJ1-5, with 7 bases identical to TRBD1. There are 14 residues in the CDR3. V lost 10 bases to trimming and J lost 6 bases; unmatched junction nucleotides: 12. CDR1 and CDR2 (germline): LNHDA, SQIVND (reference sequence). The CDR3 region is CATKGQAVGQPQHF. CDR3 nucleotide sequence: TGTGCCACCAAAGGACAGGCCGTGGGTCAGCCCCAGCATTTT.

Notes on this clonotype: A single base separates this from a much larger clone, so it may be a read error. The CDR3 spells CSAKAQQRASTDTQYF. The CDR3 nucleotides read TGCAGTGCTAAGGCCCAACAGCGGGCCAGCACAGATACGCAGTATTTT. The chain carries TRBV20-1 and TRBJ2-3; D is possibly TRBD2 (6 bases). Trimming shortened V by 4 bases and J by 0 bases, and 17 bases separated the two germline ends. The CDR3 covers 16 residues. Germline loops: CDR1 DFQATT, CDR2 SNEGSKA (reference sequence).

About this clonotype: One end of the junction does not line up with germline, which may come from a read error. The rearrangement uses TRBV5-6 and TRBJ1-1; the D gene is possibly TRBD1 (6 bases). Germline V gene data show CDR1 as SGHDT and CDR2 as YYEEEE. The CDR3 is made up of 15 amino acids. CDR3 sequence (DNA): TGTGCCAGCAGCTTGTCGATCAGGGGTTACACCGAAGCTTCCTTT. This gives the protein CASSLSIRGYTEASF.

This clonotype was detected ten times or more. The chain combines TRBV7-2 with TRBJ1-2; 7 bases map to TRBD1. Germline loops: CDR1 SGHTA, CDR2 FQGNSA. CDR3 length: 13 amino acids. The V and J ends lost 5 bases and 10 bases, in that order; junction bases with no gene match: 10. The CDR3 DNA reads TGTGCCAGCAGCCGGACAGGTTCTAGAAACTACACCTTC. Translated, it gives CASSRTGSRNYTF.

The chain carries TRBV20-1 and TRBJ2-7; 13 bases are shared with TRBD2. V shed 4 bases, J shed 5 bases, and the junction held 8 bases outside the gene matches. The germline V gene encodes CDR1 DFQATT and CDR2 SNEGSKA (reference sequence). The CDR3 extends over 15 amino acids. CDR3: CSATRTSGSLDEQYF. In DNA form, the CDR3 reads TGCAGTGCTACGAGGACTAGCGGGAGTTTGGACGAGCAGTACTTC.

The chain uses TRBV10-2 and TRBJ1-2; the match to TRBD1 covers 9 bases. The CDR3 extends over 16 amino acids. Unmatched junction bases numbered 11, after V lost 5 bases and J lost 4 bases. Germline CDR1 is WSHSY and CDR2 is SAAADI. DNA of the CDR3: TGCGCCAGCAGTCGCGGACAGGGGCCTGCTCCCTATGGCTACACCTTC. Translating it yields CASSRGQGPAPYGYTF.

This clonotype was seen ten or more times. The chain links TRBV7-8 to TRBJ1-1; 9 bases align to TRBD1. The germline V gene has CDR1 SGHVS and CDR2 FQNEAQ. CDR3 length: 14 amino acids. Trimming at V came to 4 bases and at J to 1 base, leaving 1 base not matched to a gene. The CDR3 DNA follows: TGTGCCAGCAGCTCGGGACAGGGGAACACTGAAGCTTTCTTT. Translating gives CASSSGQGNTEAFF.

A note on this clonotype: A much larger clone is a single base away; this may be a read error. This chain uses TRBV4-1 with TRBJ1-2; tentatively, D is TRBD1 (5 bases). CDR1 and CDR2 from the germline V gene are MGHRA and YSYEKL. This CDR3 region has 15 residues. CDR3 nucleotide sequence: TGCGCCAGCAGTCCGAAAGGGCAGGGAAACTATGACTACACCTTC. It specifies CASSPKGQGNYDYTF.

This clonotype was detected many times. This rearrangement joins TRBV4-2 to TRBJ1-3; D perhaps matches TRBD1 (5 bases). The length of the CDR3 is 15 residues. V lost 3 bases and J 0 bases, leaving 9 bases between the germline ends. The V gene's germline CDR1 is LGHNA and CDR2 YNFKEQ. The DNA of the CDR3 is TGTGCCAGCAGCCACGGGACCTTCTCTGGAAACACCATATATTTT. Translation: CASSHGTFSGNTIYF.

This clonotype was found a few times. CDR3 sequence reads: CASSTYRATEAFF. The CDR3 bases are TGTGCCAGCAGCACATACAGAGCCACTGAAGCTTTCTTT. This chain connects TRBV12-3 or TRBV12-4 to TRBJ1-1; no definite D call. V was cut by 6 bases and J by 4 bases, with 12 bases left in between. The length of the CDR3 is 13 residues.

In its sample, this clonotype was seen a few times. V gene TRBV6-1 combines with J gene TRBJ2-4; TRBD2 is a possible D gene (5 bases). The germline V gene has CDR1 MNHNS and CDR2 SASEGT. The V end was cut by 7 bases, the J end by 1 base, with 11 bases between. There are 14 residues in the CDR3. The DNA for the CDR3 is TGTGCCAGCATCGGCGGGTTGGCCAAAAACATTCAGTACTTC. It yields the protein CASIGGLAKNIQYF.

This chain joins TRBV20-1 and TRBJ1-1, with D tentatively TRBD1 (5 bases). CDR3 length: 14 residues. The germline V gene has CDR1 DFQATT and CDR2 SNEGSKA (reference sequence). Trimming left V 8 bases short and J 1 base short, with 17 bases between. CDR3 DNA: TGCAGTACAAGGGGATGGACACCGAACACTGAAGCTTTCTTT. Its translation is CSTRGWTPNTEAFF.

Regarding this clonotype: A read error is possible here, since a much larger clone lies one base away. The chain links TRBV20-1 to TRBJ2-1, with 11 bases identical to TRBD2. Germline CDR1 and CDR2: DFQATT and SNEGSKA (reference sequence). The CDR3 has 15 amino acids. CDR3 loop: CSARSSLAGDNGQFF. The CDR3 bases are TGCAGTGCTAGATCGTCACTAGCGGGGGACAATGGGCAGTTCTTC.

On this clonotype: Relative to the germline gene, one junction end is altered; a read error may explain this. The chain uses TRBV11-2 and TRBJ2-7, with 9 bases identical to TRBD2. This CDR3 has 14 amino acids. Looked up from germline, CDR1 is SGHAT and CDR2 is FQNNGV. CDR3 loop: CASSLTSGTYEQHF. The CDR3, as DNA: TGTGCCAGCAGCTTGACTAGCGGTACCTACGAGCAGCACTTC.

The chain employs TRBV12-5 and TRBJ1-1, with D perhaps TRBD1 (5 bases). Trimming took off 5 bases at V and 2 bases at J, with 12 bases between the two ends. Per the germline V gene, CDR1 is LGHNT and CDR2 is FRNRAP. The CDR3 has 14 residues. The CDR3 protein is CASGPDSFNTEAFF. The CDR3, as DNA: TGTGCTAGTGGTCCAGACAGCTTTAACACTGAAGCTTTCTTT.

This clonotype has at least ten counts. This chain connects TRBV2 to TRBJ2-7, with a possible D match to TRBD1 (5 bases). The CDR3 extends over 15 amino acids. Per the germline V gene, CDR1 is SNHLY and CDR2 is FYNNEI. Trimming stripped 2 bases from V and 3 bases from J, with 14 bases between. As DNA, the CDR3 is TGTGCCAGCAGTGAACGGCAGGGTAGGCTCTACGAGCAGTACTTC. Protein: CASSERQGRLYEQYF.

J is TRBJ2-4 and V is TRBV20-1; possibly TRBD2 for D (6 bases). Germline lookup yields CDR1 DFQATT and CDR2 SNEGSKA (reference sequence). The CDR3 sequence is 16 residues long. V was cut by 3 bases and J by 1 base, with 16 bases left in between. The CDR3 DNA reads TGCAGTGCTAGTCGGTCGGGGGTAACGGCCAAAAACATTCAGTACTTC. Protein sequence: CSASRSGVTAKNIQYF.

The genes are TRBV6-1 and TRBJ1-2; TRBD1 agrees at 8 bases. CDR3 length: 14 amino acids. Per the germline V gene, CDR1 is MNHNS and CDR2 is SASEGT. V was pared by 4 bases and J by 6 bases, with 7 bases of the junction left unmatched. CDR3 protein: CASSGTGGIDGYTF. CDR3 coding DNA: TGTGCCAGCAGTGGAACAGGGGGGATAGATGGCTACACCTTC.

The sample holds many counts of this clonotype. The chain is built from TRBV20-1 and TRBJ1-1; the D is unclear. The length of the CDR3 is 13 residues. The germline CDR1 and CDR2 sequences are DFQATT and SNEGSKA (reference sequence). V lost 6 bases to trimming and J lost 0 bases, with 11 bases between them. The CDR3 DNA reads as TGCAGTGCCTTCCCGACACTGAACACTGAAGCTTTCTTT. Protein: CSAFPTLNTEAFF.

The V and J genes are TRBV20-1 and TRBJ2-3; TRBD1 might be the D (5 bases). Germline-derived CDR1 and CDR2 are DFQATT and SNEGSKA (reference sequence). The CDR3 contains 14 residues. V shed 5 bases and J shed 3 bases, with 15 bases lying between them. Written as DNA, the CDR3 is TGCAGTGCTGAGCAGGGTGTTGGGACAGATACGCAGTATTTT. Its protein is CSAEQGVGTDTQYF.

This clonotype was counted at least ten times. The chain recombines TRBV11-1 with TRBJ1-2, with TRBD1 matching over 12 bases. Germline V gene lookup returns CDR1 SGHAT and CDR2 FQDESV (reference sequence). V lost 6 bases, J lost 2 bases, and 10 bases stayed unmatched. The CDR3 totals 17 residues. In DNA form, the CDR3 reads TGTGCCAGCAGACCCGGGACAGGGGGCGTTCGGAACTATGGCTACACCTTC. It specifies CASRPGTGGVRNYGYTF.

V and J are TRBV10-1 and TRBJ2-7, with 7 bases that match TRBD1. Germline lookup yields CDR1 WNHNN and CDR2 SYGVQD (reference sequence). V trimming: 5 bases; J trimming: 5 bases; junction bases outside the gene matches: 9. The CDR3 consists of 14 residues. CDR3 nucleotide sequence: TGCGCCAGCAGTTATTCAAGACAGGGACACGAGCAGTACTTC. This codes for CASSYSRQGHEQYF.

The sample holds many counts of this clonotype. The junction and the germline gene differ at one end; a read error may be behind it. This rearrangement joins TRBV29-1 to TRBJ2-1, with 12 positions matching TRBD2. Germline V CDR1 and CDR2: SQVTM, ANQGSEA. The CDR3 has 13 amino acids. CDR3 region: CSVEGLAGSEQFF. CDR3 sequence (DNA): TGCAGCGTAGAAGGACTAGCGGGAAGTGAGCAGTTCTTC.

This clonotype has ten or more counts. One junction end does not reproduce the germline sequence, and a read error may be involved. The V call is TRBV5-1, the J call TRBJ2-1; 8 bases are shared with TRBD2. The CDR3 has 15 residues. Per germline, CDR1 SGHRS and CDR2 YFSETQ. CDR3 coding DNA: TGTGCCAGCAGCTTAGCCGGGGGGGCCTACAATGAGCAGTTCTTC. Its translation: CASSLAGGAYNEQFF.

The rearrangement links TRBV4-1 to TRBJ2-3; 9 bases line up with TRBD2. There are 16 residues in the CDR3. Germline V gives CDR1 MGHRA, CDR2 YSYEKL. After removal of 3 bases from V and 1 base from J, the junction contained 5 bases not matched to a gene. The CDR3 DNA sequence: TGCGCCAGCAGCCAGGCGGGGGGGCTGGGCACAGATACGCAGTATTTT. As protein: CASSQAGGLGTDTQYF.

This clonotype was observed at least ten times. This chain joins TRBV20-1 and TRBJ2-1; TRBD2 agrees at 11 bases. This CDR3 spans 15 amino acids. The germline V gene encodes CDR1 DFQATT and CDR2 SNEGSKA (reference sequence). The J segment lost 7 bases and the V segment lost 6 bases, leaving 11 bases of the junction unmatched. CDR3 sequence reads: CSAPSLAGGGNEQFF. The CDR3 DNA reads TGCAGTGCCCCCTCCCTAGCGGGGGGCGGGAATGAGCAGTTCTTC.

Many counts were recorded for this clonotype. CDR3 nucleotide sequence: TGTGCCAGTAGTATAGAAACAGGGGATCCTGCTTTCTTT. Translating it yields CASSIETGDPAFF. The rearrangement uses TRBV19 and TRBJ1-1; 7 nucleotides agree with TRBD1. The J segment lost 11 bases and the V segment lost 0 bases, leaving 6 bases of the junction unmatched. The V gene's germline CDR1 is LNHDA and CDR2 SQIVND (reference sequence). The CDR3 totals 13 residues.